The 18 T cell receptor beta chains reported below all come from one sample, sequenced in a study of spatial heterogeneity in lung cancer (dated by TCRdb to between 2018 and 2020). The protocol used for the library was 5' RACE. Sequencing was performed on a NextSeq 500. The public reads were reanalyzed by TCRdb: fastp trimming at Q25, MiXCR alignment, in-frame beta chains only. Every distinct CDR3 protein forms one entry, paired with its most common genes and DNA. This sample has about 40,000 distinct CDR3 sequences in its table, and roughly 5.4% of those were observed once. Approximately 24% of the sample is held by the ten biggest clonotypes. Per the publication, the time point label means: sample taken at primary tumor resection. The sample consisted of PBMCs, taken at surgery. The receptors shown here come from a female donor with early-stage non-small cell lung cancer.

This clonotype was picked up many times. The chain links TRBV20-1 to TRBJ1-1; D ambiguous. Germline V gene sequence: CDR1 DFQATT, CDR2 SNEGSKA (reference sequence). The CDR3 totals 13 residues. The ends were cut back, 0 bases at V and 1 base at J, with 6 bases in the middle. In nucleotides, the CDR3 is TGCAGTGCTAGAGATCCTAAGAACACTGAAGCTTTCTTT. It codes for CSARDPKNTEAFF.

This chain connects TRBV2 to TRBJ2-7; D tentatively fits TRBD1 or TRBD2 (5 bases each). Trimming pared 7 bases from V and 2 bases from J, leaving 12 bases between. Germline V lookup: CDR1 SNHLY, CDR2 FYNNEI. This CDR3 has 13 amino acids. The CDR3 DNA follows: TGTGCCAGCATGGGGACGGACGCCTACGAGCAGTACTTC. Protein: CASMGTDAYEQYF. The entire variable domain, with the rest obtained from reference TRBV2 and TRBJ2-7, is as follows: EPEVTQTPSHQVTQMGQEVILRCVPISNHLYFYWYRQILGQKVEFLVSFYNNEISEKSEIFDDQFSVERPDGSNFTLKIRSTKLEDSAMYFCASMGTDAYEQYFGPGTRLTVT.

This clonotype was seen more than once but under ten times. This chain uses TRBV21-1 with TRBJ1-5; TRBD1, the table's D call, lacks a check against the DNA. TRBV21-1 is an annotated pseudogene. This CDR3 is 13 amino acids long. The CDR3 DNA sequence: TGTGCCAGCAGTCAGGGGGCCGATCAGCCCCAGCATTTT. This sequence encodes CASSQGADQPQHF.

This clonotype was seen at least ten times. V is TRBV7-9 and J is TRBJ1-3, with no clear D. Deletions cut 7 bases from V and 3 bases from J, with 19 bases between. The germline V gene encodes CDR1 SEHNR and CDR2 FQNEAQ (reference sequence). This CDR3 comprises 16 residues. The CDR3 DNA is TGTGCCAGCACCTCATCCAGGCGGAATCTTGGAAACACCATATATTTT. As protein: CASTSSRRNLGNTIYF.

This clonotype was seen a few times. The rearrangement links TRBV6-2 or TRBV6-3 to TRBJ1-1; D ambiguous. V lost 0 bases to trimming and J lost 0 bases, with 11 bases between them. This CDR3 region has 16 residues. CDR1 MNHEY and CDR2 SVGEGT come from the germline V gene. CDR3 residues: CASSYSIRVMNTEAFF. DNA for the CDR3: TGTGCCAGCAGTTACTCTATACGCGTCATGAACACTGAAGCTTTCTTT.

The sample holds many counts of this clonotype. This rearrangement joins TRBV5-4 to TRBJ2-3; D possibly corresponds to TRBD2 (5 bases). The germline V gene encodes CDR1 SGHNT and CDR2 YYREEE (reference sequence). V lost 0 bases and J lost 0, with 8 bases in between. There are 15 residues in the CDR3. In nucleotides, the CDR3 is TGTGCCAGCAGCTTGGATGGACTGAGCACAGATACGCAGTATTTT. This sequence encodes CASSLDGLSTDTQYF. The full variable domain, rest sourced from reference TRBV5-4 and TRBJ2-3, is ETGVTQSPTHLIKTRGQQVTLRCSSQSGHNTVSWYQQALGQGPQFIFQYYREEENGRGNFPPRFSGLQFPNYSSELNVNALELDDSALYLCASSLDGLSTDTQYFGPGTRLTVL.

This clonotype was seen repeatedly, ten times or more. The J gene is TRBJ1-1, the V gene TRBV6-5, with D maybe TRBD1 (5 bases). V was pared by 6 bases and J by 7 bases, with 18 bases between. This CDR3 region has 14 residues. Germline loops: CDR1 MNHEY, CDR2 SVGAGI. The CDR3 DNA follows: TGTGCCAGCAGCGCTACACATATCGGGGGTGAAGCTTTCTTT. This codes for CASSATHIGGEAFF.

In this sample, this clonotype turned up many times. This chain uses TRBV2 with TRBJ2-5, with unresolved D. Trimming shortened V by 8 bases and J by 0 bases, and 7 bases separated the two germline ends. This CDR3 is 12 amino acids long. Per germline, CDR1 SNHLY and CDR2 FYNNEI. Here the CDR3 DNA reads TGTGCCAGCGCAGTTTACCAAGAGACCCAGTACTTC. This codes for CASAVYQETQYF.

This clonotype showed up many times. The J gene is TRBJ2-7, the V gene TRBV2; maybe TRBD1 (5 bases). The germline V and J ends were trimmed by 9 bases and 3 bases, with 27 bases remaining between them. The CDR3 length is 17 residues. Germline V gene data show CDR1 as SNHLY and CDR2 as FYNNEI. Here the CDR3 reads CASGLGAKVWQGYEQYF. CDR3 DNA sequence: TGTGCCAGTGGGCTCGGTGCTAAAGTGTGGCAGGGCTACGAGCAGTACTTC.

This clonotype has more than one count but fewer than ten. This chain links TRBV5-6 with TRBJ1-1; 12 bases map to TRBD1. CDR1 SGHDT and CDR2 YYEEEE come from the germline V gene. The CDR3 is made up of 14 amino acids. The V and J ends lost 4 bases and 10 bases, in that order; junction bases with no gene match: 8. The CDR3 spells CASSPGQGALPAFF. In nucleotides, the CDR3 is TGTGCCAGCAGCCCGGGACAGGGGGCGCTTCCAGCTTTCTTT.

This clonotype was observed a handful of times. The chain couples TRBV4-3 to TRBJ2-7, with D perhaps matching TRBD1 or TRBD2 (5 bases each). The CDR3 has 18 residues. Trimming stripped 0 bases from V and 6 bases from J, with 24 bases between. Germline assignment: CDR1 LGHNA and CDR2 YSLEER. The CDR3 region is CASSQDLQLEGKGLEQYF. CDR3 DNA sequence: TGCGCCAGCAGCCAAGATCTTCAACTTGAGGGTAAGGGGCTCGAGCAGTACTTC.

This clonotype was counted ten times or more. This sequence joins TRBV7-3 and TRBJ2-1; D is unresolved. The germline V gene has CDR1 SGHTA and CDR2 FQGTGA. Trimming left V 5 bases short and J 3 bases short, with 11 bases between. The CDR3 totals 14 residues. Here the CDR3 DNA reads TGTGCCAGCAGCCTAGTCGGCGGCTACAATGAGCAGTTCTTC. It is translated as CASSLVGGYNEQFF.

This clonotype was counted ten times or more. The chain couples TRBV7-8 to TRBJ1-5; D possibly corresponds to TRBD1 (6 bases). The CDR3 length is 15 residues. V lost 5 bases, J lost 7 bases, and 18 bases lay in between. Germline V gives CDR1 SGHVS, CDR2 FQNEAQ. CDR3 loop: CASSRRQDFGQPQHF. The CDR3 bases are TGTGCCAGCAGCCGCCGACAGGATTTCGGACAGCCCCAGCATTTT. The variable domain in full, with the rest retrieved from reference TRBV7-8 and TRBJ1-5, is GAGVSQSPRYKVAKRGQDVALRCDPISGHVSLFWYQQALGQGPEFLTYFQNEAQLDKSGLPSDRFFAERPEGSVSTLKIQRTQQEDSAVYLCASSRRQDFGQPQHFGDGTRLSIL.

This clonotype was detected many times. The chain carries TRBV20-1 and TRBJ2-7; maybe TRBD1 (5 bases). In germline, CDR1 is DFQATT, CDR2 SNEGSKA (reference sequence). The CDR3 runs to 11 residues. V lost 7 bases, J lost 4 bases, and 11 bases lay in between. CDR3 coding DNA: TGCAGTGTTCCAGGGTTGTACGAGCAGTACTTC. Protein sequence: CSVPGLYEQYF.

This clonotype has a count of ten or more. The gene calls are TRBV7-9 and TRBJ1-1, with 7 bases matching TRBD1. Germline V gene sequence: CDR1 SEHNR, CDR2 FQNEAQ (reference sequence). The CDR3 totals 16 residues. V dropped 0 bases and J dropped 6; count of bases not matched to a gene: 10. In DNA, the CDR3 is TGTGCCAGCAGCTTAGCTTTCGGACAGGTGGACGCTGAAGCTTTCTTT. As protein: CASSLAFGQVDAEAFF.

V is TRBV12-3 or TRBV12-4 and J is TRBJ1-5; TRBD1 is a possible D gene (6 bases). The length of the CDR3 is 15 residues. The germline V and J ends were trimmed by 5 bases and 2 bases, with 13 bases remaining between them. The CDR3 bases are TGTGCCAGCAGTCCGAGGGGGGTAGGCAATCAGCCCCAGCATTTT. Amino acid sequence: CASSPRGVGNQPQHF.

This clonotype appeared many times. The rearrangement uses TRBV29-1 and TRBJ2-6, with 11 positions matching TRBD2. The germline CDR1 and CDR2 sequences are SQVTM and ANQGSEA. Germline trimming cut 4 bases from V and 0 bases from J; bases unmatched to any gene: 5. The CDR3 loop spans 17 amino acids. The CDR3: CSVVLAGGFSGANVLTF. In DNA form, the CDR3 reads TGCAGCGTTGTTCTAGCGGGGGGATTCTCTGGGGCCAACGTCCTGACTTTC.

In its sample, this clonotype was seen many times. The genes are TRBV5-1 and TRBJ1-3, with D unresolved. The CDR3 totals 14 residues. The V gene lost 0 bases and the J gene lost 0 bases, with 4 bases spanning the gap. From germline, CDR1 is SGHRS and CDR2 YFSETQ. The CDR3 loop reads CASSLGSSGNTIYF. CDR3 bases: TGCGCCAGCAGCTTGGGGAGCTCTGGAAACACCATATATTTT.